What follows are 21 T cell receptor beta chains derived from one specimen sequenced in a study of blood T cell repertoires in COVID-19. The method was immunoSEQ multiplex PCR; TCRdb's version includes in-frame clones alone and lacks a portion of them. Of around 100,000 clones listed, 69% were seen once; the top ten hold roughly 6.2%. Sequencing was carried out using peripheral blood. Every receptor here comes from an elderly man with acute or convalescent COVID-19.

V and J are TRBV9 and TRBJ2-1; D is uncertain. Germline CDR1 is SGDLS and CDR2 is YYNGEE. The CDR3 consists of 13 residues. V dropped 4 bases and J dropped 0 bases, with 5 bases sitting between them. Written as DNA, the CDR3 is TGTGCCAGCAGCCCCAGCTCCTACAATGAGCAGTTCTTC. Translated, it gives CASSPSSYNEQFF.

The CDR3 reads CASSRDRRSYEQYF. The CDR3 DNA sequence: TGTGCCAGCAGTCGGGACAGGCGCTCCTACGAGCAGTACTTC. V and J are TRBV27 and TRBJ2-7; 8 positions match TRBD1. The CDR3 has 14 amino acids. V was pared by 5 bases and J by 0 bases, with 3 bases of the junction left unmatched. Germline loops: CDR1 MNHEY, CDR2 SMNVEV (reference sequence).

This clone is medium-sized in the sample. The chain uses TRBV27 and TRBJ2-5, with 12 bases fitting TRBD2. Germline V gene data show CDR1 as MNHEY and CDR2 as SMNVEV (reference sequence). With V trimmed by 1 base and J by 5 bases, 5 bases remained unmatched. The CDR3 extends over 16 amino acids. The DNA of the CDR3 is TGTGCCAGCAGTTTATTCCTAGCGGGAGGGCTGGAGACCCAGTACTTC. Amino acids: CASSLFLAGGLETQYF.

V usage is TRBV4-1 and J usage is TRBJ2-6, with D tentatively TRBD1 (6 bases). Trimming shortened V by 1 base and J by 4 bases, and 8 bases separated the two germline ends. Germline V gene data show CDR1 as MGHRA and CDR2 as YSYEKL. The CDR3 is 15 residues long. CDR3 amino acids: CASSQAGAGANVLTF. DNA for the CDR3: TGCGCCAGCAGCCAAGCAGGGGCCGGGGCCAACGTCCTGACTTTC.

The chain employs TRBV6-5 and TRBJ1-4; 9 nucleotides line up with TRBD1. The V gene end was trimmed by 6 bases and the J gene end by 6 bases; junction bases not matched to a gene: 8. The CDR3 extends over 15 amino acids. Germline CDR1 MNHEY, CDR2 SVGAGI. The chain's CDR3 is CASRKQGAAYEKLFF. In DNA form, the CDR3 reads TGTGCCAGCAGGAAACAGGGGGCTGCCTATGAAAAACTGTTTTTT.

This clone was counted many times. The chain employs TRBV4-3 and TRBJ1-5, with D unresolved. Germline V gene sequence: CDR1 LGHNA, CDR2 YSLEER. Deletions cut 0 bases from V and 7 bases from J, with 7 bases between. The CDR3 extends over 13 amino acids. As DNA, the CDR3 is TGCGCCAGCAGCCAAGAGGGGAGGCAGCCCCAGCATTTT. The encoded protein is CASSQEGRQPQHF.

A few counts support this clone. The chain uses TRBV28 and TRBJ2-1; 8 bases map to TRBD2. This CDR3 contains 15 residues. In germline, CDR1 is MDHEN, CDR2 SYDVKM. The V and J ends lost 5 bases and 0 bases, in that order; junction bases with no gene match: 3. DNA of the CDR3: TGTGCCAGCAGTGTAGCGGGGAGCTCCTACAATGAGCAGTTCTTC. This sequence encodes CASSVAGSSYNEQFF.

CDR3 sequence (DNA): TGTGCCTGGAGTCTTTCTAGTTATGGCTACACCTTC. As protein: CAWSLSSYGYTF. V is TRBV30 and J is TRBJ1-2; D uncertain. V shed 2 bases and J shed 5 bases, with 9 bases lying between them. Germline V gene data show CDR1 as GTSNPN and CDR2 as SVGIG (reference sequence). The CDR3 is made up of 12 amino acids.

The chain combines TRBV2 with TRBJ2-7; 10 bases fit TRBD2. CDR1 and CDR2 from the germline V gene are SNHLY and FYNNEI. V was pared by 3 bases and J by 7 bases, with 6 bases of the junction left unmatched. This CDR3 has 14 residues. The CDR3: CASSESSGSDEQYF. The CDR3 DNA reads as TGTGCCAGCAGTGAGTCTAGCGGGAGTGATGAGCAGTACTTC.

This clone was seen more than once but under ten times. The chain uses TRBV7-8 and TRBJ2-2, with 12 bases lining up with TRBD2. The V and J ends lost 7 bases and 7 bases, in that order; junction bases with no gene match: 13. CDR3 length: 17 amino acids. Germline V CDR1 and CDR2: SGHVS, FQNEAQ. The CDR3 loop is CASNPLTLAGGGGELFF. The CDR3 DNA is TGTGCCAGCAACCCCTTAACACTAGCGGGAGGTGGCGGGGAGCTGTTTTTT.

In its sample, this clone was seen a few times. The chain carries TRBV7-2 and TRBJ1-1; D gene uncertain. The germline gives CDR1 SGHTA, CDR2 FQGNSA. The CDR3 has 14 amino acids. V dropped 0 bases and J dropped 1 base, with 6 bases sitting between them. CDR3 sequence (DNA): TGTGCCAGCAGCTTAGCGACGGGGAACACTGAAGCTTTCTTT. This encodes CASSLATGNTEAFF.

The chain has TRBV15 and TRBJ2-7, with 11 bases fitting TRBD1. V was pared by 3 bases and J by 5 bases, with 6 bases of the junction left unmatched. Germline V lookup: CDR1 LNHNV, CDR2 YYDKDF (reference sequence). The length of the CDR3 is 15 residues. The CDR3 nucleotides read TGTGCCACCAGCAGTGGGGGGACAGGGGGGCACGAGCAGTACTTC. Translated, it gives CATSSGGTGGHEQYF. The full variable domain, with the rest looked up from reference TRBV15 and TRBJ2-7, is DAMVIQNPRYQVTQFGKPVTLSCSQTLNHNVMYWYQQKSSQAPKLLFHYYDKDFNNEADTPDNFQSRRPNTSFCFLDIRSPGLGDTAMYLCATSSGGTGGHEQYFGPGTRLTVT.

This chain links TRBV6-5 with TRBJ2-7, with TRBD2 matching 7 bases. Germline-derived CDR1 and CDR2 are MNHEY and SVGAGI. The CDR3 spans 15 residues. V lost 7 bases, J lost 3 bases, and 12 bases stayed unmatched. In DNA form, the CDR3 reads TGTGCCAGCACCCGGGAAGGACTAGGTCGCTACGAGCAGTACTTC. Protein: CASTREGLGRYEQYF.

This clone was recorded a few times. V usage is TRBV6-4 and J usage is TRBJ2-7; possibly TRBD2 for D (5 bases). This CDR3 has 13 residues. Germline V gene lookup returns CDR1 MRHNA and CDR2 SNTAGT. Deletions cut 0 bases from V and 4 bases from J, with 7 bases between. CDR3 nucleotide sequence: TGTGCCAGCAGTGACTCAGGAGGATACGAGCAGTACTTC. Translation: CASSDSGGYEQYF.

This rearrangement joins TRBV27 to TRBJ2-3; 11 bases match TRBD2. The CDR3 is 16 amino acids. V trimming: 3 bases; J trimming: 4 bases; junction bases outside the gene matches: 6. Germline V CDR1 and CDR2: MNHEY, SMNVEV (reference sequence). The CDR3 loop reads CASSFLLAGGPDTQYF. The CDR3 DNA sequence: TGTGCCAGCAGTTTCCTTTTAGCGGGAGGGCCAGATACGCAGTATTTT.

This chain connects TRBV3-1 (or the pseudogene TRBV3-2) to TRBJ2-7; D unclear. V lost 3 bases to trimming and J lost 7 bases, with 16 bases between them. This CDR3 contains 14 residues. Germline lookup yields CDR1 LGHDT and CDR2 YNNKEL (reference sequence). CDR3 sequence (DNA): TGTGCCAGCAGCCATTTTACCAGGTCCGAAGAGCAGTACTTC. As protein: CASSHFTRSEEQYF.

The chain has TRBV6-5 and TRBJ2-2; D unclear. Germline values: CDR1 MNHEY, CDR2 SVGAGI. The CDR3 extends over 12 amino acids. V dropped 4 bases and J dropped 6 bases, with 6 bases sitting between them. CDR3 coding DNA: TGTGCCAGCAGTTTTCCCGCCGGGGAGCTGTTTTTT. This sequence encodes CASSFPAGELFF.

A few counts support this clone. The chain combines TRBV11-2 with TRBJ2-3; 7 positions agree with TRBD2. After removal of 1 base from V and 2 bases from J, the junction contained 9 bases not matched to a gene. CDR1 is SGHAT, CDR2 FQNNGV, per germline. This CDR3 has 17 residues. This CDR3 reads CASSLGVGTIITDTQYF. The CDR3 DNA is TGTGCCAGCAGCTTAGGGGTAGGGACTATAATCACAGATACGCAGTATTTT.

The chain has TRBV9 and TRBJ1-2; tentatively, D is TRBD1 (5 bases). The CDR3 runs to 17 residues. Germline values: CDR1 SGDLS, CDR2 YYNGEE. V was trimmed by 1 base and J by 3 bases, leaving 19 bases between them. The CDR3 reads CASSVSLFQGGDYGYTF. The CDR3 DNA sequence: TGTGCCAGCAGCGTATCCCTCTTCCAGGGTGGGGACTATGGCTACACCTTC.

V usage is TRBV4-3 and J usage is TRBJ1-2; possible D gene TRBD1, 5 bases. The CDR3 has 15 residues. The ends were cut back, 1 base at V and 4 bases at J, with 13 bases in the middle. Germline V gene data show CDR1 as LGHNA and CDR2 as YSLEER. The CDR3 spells CASSQAGDPIYGYTF. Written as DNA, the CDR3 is TGCGCCAGCAGCCAAGCGGGGGACCCGATCTATGGCTACACCTTC.

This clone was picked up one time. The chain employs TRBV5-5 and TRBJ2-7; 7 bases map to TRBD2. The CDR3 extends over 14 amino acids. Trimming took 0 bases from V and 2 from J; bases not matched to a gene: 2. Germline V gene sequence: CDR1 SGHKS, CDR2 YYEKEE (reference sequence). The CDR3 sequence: CASSLGGRTYEQYF. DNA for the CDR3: TGTGCCAGCAGCTTGGGCGGGAGAACCTACGAGCAGTACTTC.